The rows below give T cell receptor beta chains drawn from one sample of a study of early T cells in non-severe SARS-CoV-2 infection. From the 5' RACE reads, TCRdb called clonotypes with MiXCR, one entry per CDR3 protein. The table includes tens of thousands of distinct CDR3 sequences, around a tenth detected once. Sequencing was done on a sample of whole blood. These receptors were obtained from an adult who was a healthcare worker with PCR-confirmed SARS-CoV-2 infection or an uninfected control (not recorded which). The CDR3 runs from the conserved cysteine through the conserved F or W. Fields, in order: V gene, CDR3 protein.

TRBV10-2 | CASSESFGEGLNIQYF
TRBV5-1 | CASSLMPDVVEQYF
TRBV29-1 | CSGRGRTNPEAFF
TRBV12-5 | CASGLSLSNEQFF
TRBV7-8 | CASSLTPNQEHNEQFF
TRBV7-9 | CASSFGGSPYNEQFF
TRBV5-6 | CASSLGATEPSYEQYF
TRBV11-2 | CASSSTGGKETQYF
TRBV5-1 | CASSGTVHEQYF
TRBV20-1 | CSAVSGSRNNEQFF
TRBV14 | CASSPYNEQFF
TRBV29-1 | CSVTSGSKAFF
TRBV30 | CAWAYNEQFF
TRBV10-3 | CAISEDRGLDIQYF
TRBV4-1 | CASSQTGGALDEQYF
TRBV29-1 | CSVEADTQYF
TRBV10-2 | CASSEFSDNEQFF
TRBV5-1 | CASSPGQGARHTEAFF
TRBV28 | CASRPPSSYNEQFF
TRBV3-1 | CASSHPGGYEQYF
TRBV28 | CASRLSGRGKEQYF
TRBV29-1 | CSGGQAGYEQYF
TRBV19 | CASSDGSSGQTQYF
TRBV27 | CASSLTGHGANVLTF
TRBV6-6 | CASSYSWGQGGNEQYF
TRBV20-1 | CSARDLTSGASYNEQFF
TRBV29-1 | CSVAQGWTEAFF
TRBV6-1 | CAIYKVGKNIQYF
TRBV30 | CAWSVQGYGYTF
TRBV7-8 | CASTQGTRFVGGTEAYEQYF
TRBV20-1 | CSAKAGLGTDTQYF
TRBV18 | CASSPGGPGNTGELFF
TRBV5-5 | CASSTGGSTEAFF
TRBV5-1 | CASSFGGPPEVHTQYF
TRBV5-1 | CASSPGQGYNEQFF
TRBV18 | CASSPFQGLAGDAYNEQFF
TRBV5-6 | CASSLVGQGIQETQYF
TRBV29-1 | CSVVGGITQYF
TRBV6-5 | CASRLQGAPYEQYF
TRBV11-2 | CASSPGQGRETQYF
TRBV6-5 | CASSRGGRNTDTQYF
TRBV7-8 | CASSRGEGLHPYF
TRBV7-9 | CASSEGLTGPNQPQHF
TRBV10-3 | CAISAGARKDTQYF
TRBV27 | CASTLSYPPYEQYF
TRBV18 | CASSARGTFTDTQYF
TRBV18 | CASSHRGQGVQPQHF
TRBV5-1 | CASSFGAVETQYF
TRBV7-3 | CASSLNGPGRNEKLFF
TRBV25-1 | CASSEGGRGNIQYF
TRBV9 | CASSVEASGNEQFF
TRBV11-2 | CASSLGPGQSTDTQYF
TRBV2 | CASSAGRSTDTQYF
TRBV5-1 | CASSLLARGPDTQYF
TRBV24-1 | CATSESGLAGIADTQYF
TRBV5-1 | CASTPLRGRDTQYF
TRBV3-1 | CASSQAGNSPLHF
TRBV7-9 | CASSPEGHSYEQYF
TRBV20-1 | CSASLGPREQYF